Sequencing of this TCR beta chain was carried out in a study of blood T cells in healthy people across ages. CDR3 length: 14 residues. Per germline, CDR1 MGHDK and CDR2 SYGVNS. V was cut by 3 bases and J by 4 bases, with 9 bases left in between. It was with a sample-barcoded 5' primer and a J-beta primer mix that a second PCR of roughly 7 to 12 cycles was run. TCRdb ran MiXCR on the 5' RACE reads and lists one entry per CDR3 protein. The data show over 600,000 distinct CDR3 sequences, with around 43% seen just once and approximately 31% held by the top ten. The specimen sequenced was blood. This receptor was taken from an elderly man in good health. The V and J genes are TRBV25-1 and TRBJ1-4; D is uncertain. The CDR3 region is CASSDHSLNEKLFF. The CDR3 region has the DNA TGTGCCAGCAGTGATCACAGCCTTAATGAAAAACTGTTTTTT.